This T cell receptor beta chain stems from a study of regulatory T cells in long-lasting Graves disease. Looking at the study overall: The study enrolled newly diagnosed Graves' patients on antithyroid drugs under 3 months.

Study-level results: Owing to a sample size that was small, accuracy may have been reduced.

With iRepertoire HTBI primers and Arm-PCR of CDR3 regions, TCR beta libraries were built. TCRdb passed the multiplex PCR reads through MiXCR, listing each CDR3 protein once. Of hundreds of thousands of distinct CDR3 sequences in the sample, less than 20% were seen once. The time point denotes: newly diagnosed GD, antithyroid drugs for less than 3 months. After RNA was extracted from PBMCs, the TCR library was made from it. V was pared by 3 bases and J by 6 bases, with 3 bases of the junction left unmatched. There are 13 residues in the CDR3. Germline CDR1 and CDR2: SNHLY and FYNNEI. This clonotype was detected ten times or more. Its target is not known. Another study also made use of these data, one on T cells in Graves' hyperthyroidism and ophthalmopathy.

This material consisted of peripheral blood mononuclear cells (PBMCs), taken at new diagnosis, from a patient treated with antithyroid drugs. The chain employs TRBV2 and TRBJ1-2; 8 nucleotides align to TRBD1. The sequence was obtained from a woman in her twenties or thirties with Graves disease. The CDR3 loop reads CASSERTGNGYTF. CDR3 nucleotide sequence: TGTGCCAGCAGTGAGAGGACAGGGAATGGCTACACCTTC.